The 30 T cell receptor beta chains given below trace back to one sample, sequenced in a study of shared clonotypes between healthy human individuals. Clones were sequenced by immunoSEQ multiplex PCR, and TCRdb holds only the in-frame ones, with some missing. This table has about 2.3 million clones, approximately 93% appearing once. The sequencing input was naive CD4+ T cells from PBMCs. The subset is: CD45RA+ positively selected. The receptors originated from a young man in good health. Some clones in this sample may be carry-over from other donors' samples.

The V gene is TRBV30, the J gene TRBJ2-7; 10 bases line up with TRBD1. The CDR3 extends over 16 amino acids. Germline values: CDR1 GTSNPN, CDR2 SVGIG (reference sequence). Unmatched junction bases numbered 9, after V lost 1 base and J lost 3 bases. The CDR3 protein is CAWSGDRGLGIYEQYF. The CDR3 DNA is TGTGCCTGGAGTGGAGACAGGGGGCTGGGGATCTACGAGCAGTACTTC.

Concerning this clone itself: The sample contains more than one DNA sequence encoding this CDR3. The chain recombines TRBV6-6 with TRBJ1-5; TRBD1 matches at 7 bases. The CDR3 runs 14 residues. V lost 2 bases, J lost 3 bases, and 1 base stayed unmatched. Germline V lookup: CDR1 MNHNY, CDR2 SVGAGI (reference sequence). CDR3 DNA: TGTGCCAGCAGTTACGGGACAGACAATCAGCCCCAGCATTTT. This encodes CASSYGTDNQPQHF.

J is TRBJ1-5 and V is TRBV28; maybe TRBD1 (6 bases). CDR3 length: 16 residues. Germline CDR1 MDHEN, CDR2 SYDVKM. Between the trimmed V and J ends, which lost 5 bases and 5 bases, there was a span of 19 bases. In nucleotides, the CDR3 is TGTGCCAGCAGTGACCTCGGAGGGGAGGGGGATCAGCCCCAGCATTTT. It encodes CASSDLGGEGDQPQHF.

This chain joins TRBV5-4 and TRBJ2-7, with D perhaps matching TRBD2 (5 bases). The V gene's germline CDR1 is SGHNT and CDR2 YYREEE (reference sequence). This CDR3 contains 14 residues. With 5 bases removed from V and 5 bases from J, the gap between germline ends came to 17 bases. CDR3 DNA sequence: TGTGCCAGCAGGGTAGCGTACTCCCGGGACGAGCAGTACTTC. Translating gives CASRVAYSRDEQYF.

The CDR3 protein is CASSIDRGSGNTIYF. The CDR3 DNA sequence: TGTGCCAGCAGCATCGACAGGGGTTCTGGAAACACCATATATTTT. The chain joins TRBV5-4 to TRBJ1-3; 8 bases align to TRBD1. Germline-derived CDR1 and CDR2 are SGHNT and YYREEE (reference sequence). V trimming: 4 bases; J trimming: 1 base; junction bases outside the gene matches: 4. The CDR3 runs 15 residues.

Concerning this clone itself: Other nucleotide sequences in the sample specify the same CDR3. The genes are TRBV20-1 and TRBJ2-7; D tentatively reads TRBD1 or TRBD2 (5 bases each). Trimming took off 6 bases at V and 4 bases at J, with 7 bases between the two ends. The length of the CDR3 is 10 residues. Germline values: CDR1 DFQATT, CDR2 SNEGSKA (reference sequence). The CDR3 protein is CSARGYEQYF. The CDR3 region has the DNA TGCAGTGCGAGGGGATACGAGCAGTACTTC.

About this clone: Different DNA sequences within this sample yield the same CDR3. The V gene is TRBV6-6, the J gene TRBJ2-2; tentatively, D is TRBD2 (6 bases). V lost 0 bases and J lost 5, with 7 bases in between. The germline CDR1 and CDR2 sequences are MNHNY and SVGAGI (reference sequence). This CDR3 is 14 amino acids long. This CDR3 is CASSYSRGTGELFF. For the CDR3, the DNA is TGTGCCAGCAGTTACTCGCGGGGTACCGGGGAGCTGTTTTTT.

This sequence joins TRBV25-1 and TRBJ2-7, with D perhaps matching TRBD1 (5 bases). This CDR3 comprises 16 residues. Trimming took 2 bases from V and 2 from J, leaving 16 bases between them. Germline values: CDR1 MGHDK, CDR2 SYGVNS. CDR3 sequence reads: CASSELGVGRTYEQYF. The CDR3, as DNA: TGTGCCAGCAGTGAACTCGGCGTGGGGCGCACCTACGAGCAGTACTTC.

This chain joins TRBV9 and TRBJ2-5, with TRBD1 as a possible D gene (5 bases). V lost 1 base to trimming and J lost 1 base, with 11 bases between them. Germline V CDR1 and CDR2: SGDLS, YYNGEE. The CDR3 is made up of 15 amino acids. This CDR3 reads CASSVFGAVQETQYF. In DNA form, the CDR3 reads TGTGCCAGCAGCGTATTTGGGGCGGTCCAAGAGACCCAGTACTTC.

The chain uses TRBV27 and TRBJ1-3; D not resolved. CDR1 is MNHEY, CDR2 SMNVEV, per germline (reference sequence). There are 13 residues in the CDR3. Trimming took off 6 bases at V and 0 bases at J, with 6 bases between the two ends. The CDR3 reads CASRRYSGNTIYF. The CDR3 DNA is TGTGCCAGCAGGAGGTACTCTGGAAACACCATATATTTT.

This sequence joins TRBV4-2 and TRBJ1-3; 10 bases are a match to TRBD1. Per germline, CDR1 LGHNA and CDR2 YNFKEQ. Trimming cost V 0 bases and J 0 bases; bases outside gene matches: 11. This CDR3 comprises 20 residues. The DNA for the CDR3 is TGTGCCAGCAGCCAAGATAGGCGGACAGGGGGATCGGCCTCTGGAAACACCATATATTTT. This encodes CASSQDRRTGGSASGNTIYF.

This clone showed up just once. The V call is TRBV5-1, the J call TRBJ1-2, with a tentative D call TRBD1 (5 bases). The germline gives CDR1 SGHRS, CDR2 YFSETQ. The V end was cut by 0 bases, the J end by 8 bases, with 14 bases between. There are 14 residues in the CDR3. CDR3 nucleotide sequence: TGCGCCAGCAGCTTGGTGGACACGGGCAGCGGCTACACCTTC. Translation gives CASSLVDTGSGYTF.

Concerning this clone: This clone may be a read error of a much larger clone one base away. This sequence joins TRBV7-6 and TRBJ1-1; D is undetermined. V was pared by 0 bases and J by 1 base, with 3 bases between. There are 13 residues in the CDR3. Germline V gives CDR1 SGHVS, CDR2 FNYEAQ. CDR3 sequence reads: CASSLAGNTEAFF. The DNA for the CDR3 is TGTGCCAGCAGCTTAGCAGGGAACACTGAAGCTTTCTTT.

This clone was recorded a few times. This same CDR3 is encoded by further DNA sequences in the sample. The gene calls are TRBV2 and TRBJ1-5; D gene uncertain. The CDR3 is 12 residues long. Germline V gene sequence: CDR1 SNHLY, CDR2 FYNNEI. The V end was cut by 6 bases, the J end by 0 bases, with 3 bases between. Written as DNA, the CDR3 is TGTGCCAGCAGCGATAGCAATCAGCCCCAGCATTTT. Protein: CASSDSNQPQHF. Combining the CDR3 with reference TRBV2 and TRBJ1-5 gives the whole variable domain EPEVTQTPSHQVTQMGQEVILRCVPISNHLYFYWYRQILGQKVEFLVSFYNNEISEKSEIFDDQFSVERPDGSNFTLKIRSTKLEDSAMYFCASSDSNQPQHFGDGTRLSIL.

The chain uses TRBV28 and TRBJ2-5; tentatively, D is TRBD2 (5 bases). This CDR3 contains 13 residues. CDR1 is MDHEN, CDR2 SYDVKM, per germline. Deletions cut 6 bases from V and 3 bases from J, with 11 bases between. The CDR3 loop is CASRIREKETQYF. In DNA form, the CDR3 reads TGTGCCAGCAGGATCCGGGAAAAAGAGACCCAGTACTTC.

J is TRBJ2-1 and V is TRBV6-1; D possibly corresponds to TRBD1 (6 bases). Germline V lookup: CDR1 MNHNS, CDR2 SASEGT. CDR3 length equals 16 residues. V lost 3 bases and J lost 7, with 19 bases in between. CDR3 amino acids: CASSDFLRDNRNEQFF. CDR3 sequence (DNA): TGTGCCAGCAGTGATTTTCTTCGGGACAACAGAAATGAGCAGTTCTTC.

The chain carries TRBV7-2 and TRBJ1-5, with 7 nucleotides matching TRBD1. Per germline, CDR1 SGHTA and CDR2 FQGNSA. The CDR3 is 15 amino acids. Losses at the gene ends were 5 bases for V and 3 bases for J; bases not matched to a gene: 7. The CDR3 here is CASSTWDSANQPQHF. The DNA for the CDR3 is TGTGCCAGCAGCACCTGGGACAGTGCCAATCAGCCCCAGCATTTT.

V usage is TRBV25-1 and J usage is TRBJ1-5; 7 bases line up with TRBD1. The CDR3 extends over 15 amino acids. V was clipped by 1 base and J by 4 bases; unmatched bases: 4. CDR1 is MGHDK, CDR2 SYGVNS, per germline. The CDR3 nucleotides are TGTGCCAGCAGTGAATCAGGGGGACAAAATCAGCCCCAGCATTTT. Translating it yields CASSESGGQNQPQHF.

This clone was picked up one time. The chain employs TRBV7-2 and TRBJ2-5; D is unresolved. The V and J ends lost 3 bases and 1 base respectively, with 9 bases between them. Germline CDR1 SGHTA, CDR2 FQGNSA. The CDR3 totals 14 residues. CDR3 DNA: TGTGCCAGCAGCTTTGCCCCTCGCCAAGAGACCCAGTACTTC. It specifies CASSFAPRQETQYF.

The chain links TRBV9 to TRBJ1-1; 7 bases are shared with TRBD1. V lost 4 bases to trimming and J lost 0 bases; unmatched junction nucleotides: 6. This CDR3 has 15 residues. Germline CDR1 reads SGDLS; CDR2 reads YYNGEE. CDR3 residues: CASSPRDRLNTEAFF. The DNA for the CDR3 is TGTGCCAGCAGCCCCCGGGACAGATTGAACACTGAAGCTTTCTTT.

CDR3 nucleotide sequence: TGTGCCAGCAGCTCCCCAGGGCAAGAGACCCAGTACTTC. Translating it yields CASSSPGQETQYF. The chain carries TRBV7-3 and TRBJ2-5; TRBD1 is a possible D gene (5 bases). The CDR3 sequence is 13 residues long. V lost 4 bases and J lost 2, with 8 bases in between. From germline, CDR1 is SGHTA and CDR2 FQGTGA.

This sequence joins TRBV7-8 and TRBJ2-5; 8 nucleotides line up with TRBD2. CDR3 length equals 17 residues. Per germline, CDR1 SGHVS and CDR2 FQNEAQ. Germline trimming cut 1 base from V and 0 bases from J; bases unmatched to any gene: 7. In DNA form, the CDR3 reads TGTGCCAGCAGCTTAGTGGCTAGCGGGTTGTACCAAGAGACCCAGTACTTC. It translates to CASSLVASGLYQETQYF.

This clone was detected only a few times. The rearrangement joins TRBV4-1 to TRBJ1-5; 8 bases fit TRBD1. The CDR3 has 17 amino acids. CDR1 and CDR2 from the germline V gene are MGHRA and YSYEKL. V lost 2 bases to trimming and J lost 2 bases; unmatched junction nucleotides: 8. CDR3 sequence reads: CASSQRVGQGGNQPQHF. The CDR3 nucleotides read TGCGCCAGCAGCCAAAGAGTAGGACAGGGCGGCAATCAGCCCCAGCATTTT.

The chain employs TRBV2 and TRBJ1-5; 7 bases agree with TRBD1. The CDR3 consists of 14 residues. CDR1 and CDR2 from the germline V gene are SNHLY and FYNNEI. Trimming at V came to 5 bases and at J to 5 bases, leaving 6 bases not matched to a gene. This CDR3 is CASSQITGDQPQHF. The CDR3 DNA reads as TGTGCCAGCAGTCAAATCACAGGGGATCAGCCCCAGCATTTT.

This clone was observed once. CDR3 DNA sequence: TGTGCCAGCAGCGTAGATCCTTTCTTCAATCAGCCCCAGCATTTT. This encodes CASSVDPFFNQPQHF. The J gene is TRBJ1-5, the V gene TRBV9; D is unclear. Germline V gene sequence: CDR1 SGDLS, CDR2 YYNGEE. Trimming shortened V by 0 bases and J by 3 bases, and 10 bases separated the two germline ends. CDR3 length: 15 amino acids.

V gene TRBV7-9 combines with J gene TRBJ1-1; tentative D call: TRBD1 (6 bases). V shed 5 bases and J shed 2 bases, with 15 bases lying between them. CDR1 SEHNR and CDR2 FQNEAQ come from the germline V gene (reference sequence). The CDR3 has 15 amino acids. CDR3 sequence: CASSPQGQLNTEAFF. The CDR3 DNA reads TGTGCCAGCAGCCCGCAAGGACAGCTAAACACTGAAGCTTTCTTT. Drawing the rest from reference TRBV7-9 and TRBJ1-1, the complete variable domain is DTGVSQNPRHKITKRGQNVTFRCDPISEHNRLYWYRQTLGQGPEFLTYFQNEAQLEKSRLLSDRFSAERPKGSFSTLEIQRTEQGDSAMYLCASSPQGQLNTEAFFGQGTRLTVV.

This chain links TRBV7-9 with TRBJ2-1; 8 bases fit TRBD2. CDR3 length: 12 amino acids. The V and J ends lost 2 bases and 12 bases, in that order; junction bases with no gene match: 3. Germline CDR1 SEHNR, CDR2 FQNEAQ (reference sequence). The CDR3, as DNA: TGTGCCAGCAGCTTACGCGCGGGAGGGCAGTTCTTC. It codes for CASSLRAGGQFF.

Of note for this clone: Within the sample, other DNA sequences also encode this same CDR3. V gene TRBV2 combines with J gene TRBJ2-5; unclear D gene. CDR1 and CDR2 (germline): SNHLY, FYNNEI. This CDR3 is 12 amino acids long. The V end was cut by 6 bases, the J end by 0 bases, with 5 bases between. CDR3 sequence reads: CASSRDQETQYF. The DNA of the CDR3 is TGTGCCAGCAGCCGCGACCAAGAGACCCAGTACTTC. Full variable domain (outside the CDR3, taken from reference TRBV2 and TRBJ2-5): EPEVTQTPSHQVTQMGQEVILRCVPISNHLYFYWYRQILGQKVEFLVSFYNNEISEKSEIFDDQFSVERPDGSNFTLKIRSTKLEDSAMYFCASSRDQETQYFGPGTRLLVL.

CDR3 loop: CASSPNPNTEAFF. The CDR3 DNA sequence: TGCGCCAGCAGCCCGAACCCGAACACTGAAGCTTTCTTT. This chain connects TRBV10-1 to TRBJ1-1; D is undetermined. CDR1 and CDR2 (germline): WNHNN, SYGVQD (reference sequence). The germline V and J ends were trimmed by 6 bases and 1 base, with 9 bases remaining between them. The CDR3 contains 13 residues.

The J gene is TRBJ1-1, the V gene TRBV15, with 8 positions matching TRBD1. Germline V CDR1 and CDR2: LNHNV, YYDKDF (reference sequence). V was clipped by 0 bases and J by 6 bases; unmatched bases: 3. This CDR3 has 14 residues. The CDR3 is CATSRDRGHAEAFF. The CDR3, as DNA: TGTGCCACCAGCAGAGACAGGGGGCACGCTGAAGCTTTCTTT.